This T cell receptor (beta chain) was recovered during a study of blood T cell repertoires in COVID-19. This clone is a singleton in its sample. Some clones are missing from TCRdb's copy, which holds only in-frame ones; the method was immunoSEQ multiplex PCR. The sample includes over 85,000 clones, roughly four fifths of them seen just once. The clonotype comes from a woman in her 70s with acute or convalescent COVID-19. Sequenced input: peripheral blood.

The CDR3: CASKLIQGNEQYF. DNA of the CDR3: TGTGCCAGCAAACTCATACAGGGTAACGAGCAGTACTTC. The V gene is TRBV6-5, the J gene TRBJ2-7; a weak D match, TRBD1 (6 bases). The germline V gene encodes CDR1 MNHEY and CDR2 SVGAGI. This CDR3 comprises 13 residues. V was shortened by 7 bases and J by 5 bases, with 15 bases between the two germline ends.